The T cell receptor beta chain under discussion was sequenced for a study of control samples from healthy donors and cancer patients. Assay used: immunoSEQ multiplex PCR; TCRdb lists only in-frame clones, some missing. The repertoire includes about 120,000 clones, approximately 90% of them detected once, and 2% to 3% sits in the top ten. The TCR comes from a woman between 65 and 79 years old in good health. Input material: blood.

The CDR3 nucleotides read TGTGCCAGCAGCCTCGGGACAGCGCTACCCCTCCACTTT. Protein product: CASSLGTALPLHF. The chain is built from TRBV7-8 and TRBJ1-6; TRBD1 matches 7 bases. In germline, CDR1 is SGHVS, CDR2 FQNEAQ. The V segment lost 5 bases and the J segment 12 bases; nucleotides outside the gene matches: 7. The CDR3 is 13 residues long.